This paragraph covers one T cell receptor beta chain sequence. The antigen is undetermined. The sample is drawn from a study of cytomegalovirus exposure and HLA in healthy donors. Regarding the study as a whole: According to a later analysis, most TCR beta chains associated with CMV appeared HLA-restricted. Later analysis identified around 15,000 TCR beta sequences associated with HLA alleles, using a false discovery rate threshold of 0.05.

The PCR used 60 Vbeta and 13 Jbeta primers. Here immunoSEQ multiplex PCR was the method, and the copy in TCRdb shows in-frame clones only, minus some. The sample contains 100,000 or so clones, roughly three quarters of which appear only once. CDR1 is ENHRY and CDR2 is SYGVKD in the germline V gene. V lost 8 bases to trimming and J lost 5 bases, with 10 bases between them. The CDR3 is 11 amino acids. This clonotype was obtained from a male donor in good health and CMV-seropositive. V is TRBV10-3 and J is TRBJ2-7, with unresolved D. Sequenced material: PBMCs. CDR3 bases: TGTGCCATCGCCGGGTTTGACGAGCAGTACTTC. This sequence encodes CAIAGFDEQYF.